This T cell receptor (beta chain) was sequenced for a study of Ad26.COV2.S vaccination and SARS-CoV-2 variants. Method: immunoSEQ multiplex PCR; TCRdb's copy keeps in-frame clones and lacks some. Among about 350,000 clones listed, approximately 90% were seen once. Study-wide results and caveats: Possibly, TCR breadth and depth analyses underestimated total T cell responses. Vaccine and placebo recipients had similar non-spike TCR breadth.

With 0 bases removed from V and 3 bases from J, the gap between germline ends came to 10 bases. CDR1 is SGHRS and CDR2 is YFSETQ in the germline V gene. The CDR3 loop spans 15 amino acids. Concerning this clone itself: Its antigen is currently unknown.

This sample comprised peripheral blood, obtained after recovery from COVID-19. This receptor was obtained from a human donor who had recovered from COVID-19. The V gene is TRBV5-1, the J gene TRBJ1-3; no definite D call. The CDR3 sequence: CASSLATGYGNTIYF. In DNA form, the CDR3 reads TGCGCCAGCAGCTTGGCCACGGGGTATGGAAACACCATATATTTT.